In this sample, the clone carrying this T cell receptor beta chain turned up many times. TCRdb re-derived calls from the RT-PCR reads in MiXCR, one entry per CDR3 protein. The sample yields about 680,000 distinct CDR3 sequences, 14% seen once. The germline gives CDR1 DFQATT, CDR2 SNEGSKA (reference sequence). V lost 1 base, J lost 4 bases, and 11 bases lay in between. The CDR3 sequence is 14 residues long. The receptor was derived from a female donor in good health, serving as a healthy control. Source material: memory CD4+ T cells from blood. The chain has TRBV20-1 and TRBJ2-1; D perhaps matches TRBD1 (6 bases). Here the CDR3 reads CSARGDMSYNEQFF. The CDR3 bases are TGCAGTGCTAGAGGGGACATGTCGTACAATGAGCAGTTCTTC.